A selection of T cell receptor beta chains follows, all from one sample in a study of T cell responses to AZD1222 COVID-19 vaccine. TCRdb keeps only in-frame clones here, not all; method: immunoSEQ multiplex PCR. The data show about 160,000 clones, roughly 90% seen once. The specimen comprised peripheral blood, sampled on day 0 of AZD1222 vaccination. Receptors originate from an adult in good health. Each CDR3 is given with its conserved first and last residue. D genes are given only for firm matches. Clone size is shown for a subset of rows, as once, few, many or a class of expanded clone.

v_call: TRBV6-5; j_call: TRBJ1-2; d_call: NA; clone_size: NA; cdr3_aa: CASSPAPTGLSGYTF; cdr3_nt: TGTGCCAGCAGCCCCGCCCCGACAGGTCTAAGCGGCTACACCTTC
v_call: TRBV6-5; j_call: TRBJ2-3; d_call: NA; clone_size: NA; cdr3_aa: CASSYTPGADTQYF; cdr3_nt: TGTGCCAGCAGTTACACCCCTGGGGCAGATACGCAGTATTTT
v_call: TRBV5-1; j_call: TRBJ1-1; d_call: NA; clone_size: NA; cdr3_aa: CASSLGGSLNTEAFF; cdr3_nt: TGCGCCAGCAGCTTGGGGGGCAGCTTGAACACTGAAGCTTTCTTT
v_call: TRBV7-9; j_call: TRBJ2-3; d_call: NA; clone_size: once; cdr3_aa: CASSLRVWDTQYF; cdr3_nt: TGTGCCAGCAGCTTACGTGTATGGGATACGCAGTATTTT
v_call: TRBV9; j_call: TRBJ2-3; d_call: TRBD2; clone_size: NA; cdr3_aa: CASSPTSGRVDTQYF; cdr3_nt: TGTGCCAGCAGCCCCACTAGCGGGAGGGTAGATACGCAGTATTTT
v_call: TRBV11-3; j_call: TRBJ1-5; d_call: NA; clone_size: NA; cdr3_aa: CASSSTPEQPQHF; cdr3_nt: TGTGCCAGCAGCTCGACCCCCGAACAGCCCCAGCATTTT
v_call: TRBV6-5; j_call: TRBJ2-7; d_call: TRBD1; clone_size: once; cdr3_aa: CASSRRTGFSYEQYF; cdr3_nt: TGTGCCAGCAGTCGCAGGACAGGATTTTCCTACGAGCAGTACTTC
v_call: TRBV18; j_call: TRBJ1-6; d_call: NA; clone_size: NA; cdr3_aa: CASSPLRTENSPLHF; cdr3_nt: TGTGCCAGCTCACCATTGAGGACCGAGAATTCACCCCTCCACTTT
v_call: TRBV3-1/TRBV3-2; j_call: TRBJ1-1; d_call: NA; clone_size: NA; cdr3_aa: CASSQTSGVVNTEAFF; cdr3_nt: TGTGCCAGCAGCCAAACTTCAGGGGTCGTAAACACTGAAGCTTTCTTT
v_call: TRBV28; j_call: TRBJ2-7; d_call: NA; clone_size: NA; cdr3_aa: CASREQVSREQYF; cdr3_nt: TGTGCCAGCAGGGAACAGGTATCACGCGAGCAGTACTTC
v_call: TRBV18; j_call: TRBJ1-5; d_call: NA; clone_size: NA; cdr3_aa: CASSPERSSGNQPQHF; cdr3_nt: TGTGCCAGCTCACCGGAACGGTCGTCGGGCAATCAGCCCCAGCATTTT
v_call: TRBV28; j_call: TRBJ1-2; d_call: NA; clone_size: few; cdr3_aa: CAIYTGNGYTF; cdr3_nt: TGTGCCATTTATACAGGGAATGGCTACACCTTC
v_call: TRBV10-3; j_call: TRBJ1-6; d_call: TRBD1; clone_size: NA; cdr3_aa: CAIGDPTQGAISPLHF; cdr3_nt: TGTGCCATCGGAGACCCAACACAGGGGGCAATTTCACCCCTCCACTTT
v_call: TRBV9; j_call: TRBJ2-7; d_call: NA; clone_size: NA; cdr3_aa: CASSPRVASVYEQYF; cdr3_nt: TGTGCCAGCAGCCCCCGAGTGGCTAGCGTCTACGAGCAGTACTTC
v_call: TRBV9; j_call: TRBJ2-7; d_call: NA; clone_size: NA; cdr3_aa: CASSPFGASLSYEQYF; cdr3_nt: TGTGCCAGCAGCCCTTTCGGGGCATCCCTCTCCTACGAGCAGTACTTC
v_call: TRBV27; j_call: TRBJ2-5; d_call: NA; clone_size: NA; cdr3_aa: CASSPTSWGRETQYF; cdr3_nt: TGTGCCAGCAGTCCCACCTCGTGGGGAAGAGAGACCCAGTACTTC
v_call: TRBV7-2; j_call: TRBJ1-1; d_call: TRBD1; clone_size: NA; cdr3_aa: CASSLVIGGVTEAFF; cdr3_nt: TGTGCCAGCAGCTTAGTAATAGGGGGCGTTACTGAAGCTTTCTTT
v_call: TRBV3-1/TRBV3-2; j_call: TRBJ2-7; d_call: NA; clone_size: NA; cdr3_aa: CASSHLLRGYEQYF; cdr3_nt: TGTGCCAGCAGCCACTTACTCAGGGGCTACGAGCAGTACTTC
v_call: TRBV7-9; j_call: TRBJ2-7; d_call: NA; clone_size: NA; cdr3_aa: CASSPSGGTGFREQYF; cdr3_nt: TGTGCCAGCAGCCCCTCGGGGGGGACAGGCTTTCGAGAGCAGTACTTC
v_call: TRBV20-1; j_call: TRBJ2-2; d_call: NA; clone_size: NA; cdr3_aa: CSASGFAGELFF; cdr3_nt: TGCAGTGCTAGTGGGTTCGCCGGGGAGCTGTTTTTT
v_call: TRBV15; j_call: TRBJ2-7; d_call: NA; clone_size: NA; cdr3_aa: CATSRTGGGNEQYF; cdr3_nt: TGTGCCACCAGCAGAACAGGTGGCGGGAACGAGCAGTACTTC
v_call: TRBV5-1; j_call: TRBJ2-5; d_call: TRBD2; clone_size: NA; cdr3_aa: CASSLARGAGGPGETQYF; cdr3_nt: TGCGCCAGCAGCTTGGCCAGAGGAGCGGGAGGGCCCGGTGAGACCCAGTACTTC
v_call: TRBV7-2; j_call: TRBJ2-2; d_call: TRBD2; clone_size: NA; cdr3_aa: CASSFTSGSTGELFF; cdr3_nt: TGTGCCAGCAGCTTCACTAGCGGGTCGACCGGGGAGCTGTTTTTT
v_call: TRBV12-5; j_call: TRBJ2-1; d_call: TRBD2; clone_size: NA; cdr3_aa: CASGIAGGPDEQFF; cdr3_nt: TGTGCTAGTGGTATAGCGGGAGGGCCCGATGAGCAGTTCTTC
v_call: TRBV20-1; j_call: TRBJ1-2; d_call: NA; clone_size: NA; cdr3_aa: CSASPTGRANYGYTF; cdr3_nt: TGCAGTGCTAGTCCTACCGGCAGGGCGAACTATGGCTACACCTTC
v_call: TRBV30; j_call: TRBJ2-2; d_call: TRBD2; clone_size: NA; cdr3_aa: CASGGLAGNTGELFF; cdr3_nt: TGTGCCTCAGGCGGACTAGCGGGAAACACCGGGGAGCTGTTTTTT
v_call: TRBV2; j_call: TRBJ1-2; d_call: NA; clone_size: NA; cdr3_aa: CASPFRAANYGYTF; cdr3_nt: TGTGCCAGCCCTTTCAGGGCTGCTAACTATGGCTACACCTTC
v_call: TRBV6-2/TRBV6-3; j_call: TRBJ2-7; d_call: NA; clone_size: NA; cdr3_aa: CASSYPPRPPYEQYF; cdr3_nt: TGTGCCAGCAGTTACCCTCCTAGGCCCCCCTACGAGCAGTACTTC
v_call: TRBV5-4; j_call: TRBJ2-7; d_call: TRBD1; clone_size: once; cdr3_aa: CASSRIGGNEQYF; cdr3_nt: TGTGCCAGCAGCCGGATAGGGGGCAACGAGCAGTACTTC
v_call: TRBV5-4; j_call: TRBJ2-1; d_call: NA; clone_size: NA; cdr3_aa: CASSPRSSYNEQFF; cdr3_nt: TGTGCCAGCAGCCCCAGAAGCTCCTACAATGAGCAGTTCTTC
v_call: TRBV11-3; j_call: TRBJ2-1; d_call: TRBD2; clone_size: once; cdr3_aa: CASSLLAGPYNEQFF; cdr3_nt: TGTGCCAGCAGCTTACTAGCGGGGCCCTACAATGAGCAGTTCTTC
v_call: TRBV21-1; j_call: TRBJ1-6; d_call: NA; clone_size: NA; cdr3_aa: CASRVCWRRSSYNSPLHF; cdr3_nt: TGTGCCAGCAGGGTTTGTTGGCGGCGCAGCTCCTATAATTCACCCCTCCACTTT
v_call: TRBV30; j_call: TRBJ2-1; d_call: NA; clone_size: NA; cdr3_aa: CAWKLVNEQFF; cdr3_nt: TGTGCCTGGAAACTAGTCAATGAGCAGTTCTTC
v_call: TRBV7-9; j_call: TRBJ1-2; d_call: NA; clone_size: few; cdr3_aa: CASSPSRNLYEGYTF; cdr3_nt: TGTGCCAGCAGCCCTTCCAGGAATCTTTATGAGGGCTACACCTTC
v_call: TRBV11-1; j_call: TRBJ2-1; d_call: NA; clone_size: once; cdr3_aa: CASSLARAGSYNEQFF; cdr3_nt: TGTGCCAGCAGCTTGGCCCGGGCAGGTTCCTACAATGAGCAGTTCTTC
v_call: TRBV9; j_call: TRBJ2-3; d_call: TRBD2; clone_size: NA; cdr3_aa: CASSASGSHTDTQYF; cdr3_nt: TGTGCCAGCAGCGCAAGCGGGAGCCACACAGATACGCAGTATTTT
v_call: TRBV7-2; j_call: TRBJ2-7; d_call: NA; clone_size: NA; cdr3_aa: CASSLPGTVPYEQYF; cdr3_nt: TGTGCCAGCAGCCTCCCCGGGACTGTACCCTACGAGCAGTACTTC
v_call: TRBV7-8; j_call: TRBJ2-1; d_call: TRBD2; clone_size: NA; cdr3_aa: CASSLVGGSSYNEQFF; cdr3_nt: TGTGCCAGCAGCTTAGTCGGCGGGAGCTCCTACAATGAGCAGTTCTTC
v_call: TRBV28; j_call: TRBJ1-2; d_call: TRBD1; clone_size: few; cdr3_aa: CASSLGTGVQGYTF; cdr3_nt: TGTGCCAGCAGTTTAGGGACAGGGGTGCAAGGCTACACCTTC
v_call: TRBV15; j_call: TRBJ1-2; d_call: NA; clone_size: few; cdr3_aa: CATSRDRQDYGYTF; cdr3_nt: TGTGCCACCAGCAGAGATCGGCAGGATTATGGCTACACCTTC
v_call: TRBV28; j_call: TRBJ1-5; d_call: NA; clone_size: NA; cdr3_aa: CASRLGTQSNQPQHF; cdr3_nt: TGTGCCAGCAGGCTAGGGACACAGAGCAATCAGCCCCAGCATTTT
v_call: TRBV24-1; j_call: TRBJ2-1; d_call: TRBD1; clone_size: NA; cdr3_aa: CATSDLRPGGYNEQFF; cdr3_nt: TGTGCCACCAGTGATTTGAGGCCAGGGGGCTACAATGAGCAGTTCTTC
v_call: TRBV6-4; j_call: TRBJ2-1; d_call: TRBD2; clone_size: NA; cdr3_aa: CASTKLAGIYNEQFF; cdr3_nt: TGTGCCAGCACCAAACTAGCGGGGATTTACAATGAGCAGTTCTTC
v_call: TRBV13; j_call: TRBJ1-1; d_call: TRBD1; clone_size: NA; cdr3_aa: CASSPSRQGPDREAFF; cdr3_nt: TGTGCCAGCAGCCCAAGTAGACAGGGCCCCGATCGTGAAGCTTTCTTT
v_call: TRBV25-1; j_call: TRBJ1-4; d_call: TRBD1; clone_size: once; cdr3_aa: CASSERIRGANEKLFF; cdr3_nt: TGTGCCAGCAGTGAAAGGATCAGGGGGGCTAATGAAAAACTGTTTTTT
v_call: TRBV19; j_call: TRBJ2-7; d_call: NA; clone_size: NA; cdr3_aa: CASSSLPAYEQYF; cdr3_nt: TGTGCCAGTAGTAGCCTCCCCGCCTACGAGCAGTACTTC
v_call: TRBV5-1; j_call: TRBJ2-1; d_call: NA; clone_size: once; cdr3_aa: CASIMELGQGSNEQFF; cdr3_nt: TGCGCCAGCATCATGGAATTGGGCCAGGGGAGTAATGAGCAGTTCTTC
v_call: TRBV19; j_call: TRBJ1-3; d_call: NA; clone_size: NA; cdr3_aa: CASSILDMLGSGNTIYF; cdr3_nt: TGTGCCAGTAGTATCCTCGACATGCTAGGCTCTGGAAACACCATATATTTT
v_call: TRBV4-2; j_call: TRBJ1-1; d_call: NA; clone_size: NA; cdr3_aa: CASSQDSAMDAEAFF; cdr3_nt: TGTGCCAGCAGCCAAGACTCCGCCATGGACGCTGAAGCTTTCTTT
v_call: TRBV18; j_call: TRBJ1-5; d_call: TRBD1; clone_size: once; cdr3_aa: CASSPTGGSNQPQHF; cdr3_nt: TGTGCCAGCTCACCGACAGGGGGTAGCAATCAGCCCCAGCATTTT
v_call: TRBV2; j_call: TRBJ2-7; d_call: NA; clone_size: NA; cdr3_aa: CASSSDRGEQYF; cdr3_nt: TGTGCCAGCAGTTCAGACCGTGGCGAGCAGTACTTC
v_call: TRBV27; j_call: TRBJ2-2; d_call: NA; clone_size: NA; cdr3_aa: CASSLSKLNTGELFF; cdr3_nt: TGTGCCAGCAGTTTATCGAAACTCAACACCGGGGAGCTGTTTTTT
v_call: TRBV3-1/TRBV3-2; j_call: TRBJ2-7; d_call: TRBD2; clone_size: NA; cdr3_aa: CASSPASGLAGAEQYF; cdr3_nt: TGTGCCAGCAGCCCGGCCTCGGGACTAGCGGGAGCCGAGCAGTACTTC
v_call: TRBV29-1; j_call: TRBJ1-1; d_call: NA; clone_size: NA; cdr3_aa: CSVEGAGPTNTEAFF; cdr3_nt: TGCAGCGTTGAAGGGGCAGGACCCACGAACACTGAAGCTTTCTTT
v_call: TRBV28; j_call: TRBJ2-1; d_call: TRBD2; clone_size: NA; cdr3_aa: CASSWASGSPYNEQFF; cdr3_nt: TGTGCCAGCAGTTGGGCCAGCGGGAGCCCCTACAATGAGCAGTTCTTC